A single sample gave rise to the 29 T cell receptor beta chains below, sequenced in a study of shared clonotypes between healthy human individuals. Some clones are missing from TCRdb's copy, which holds only in-frame ones; the method was immunoSEQ multiplex PCR. The profile shows some 1 million clones, about 76% of them singletons. Sequencing used memory CD4+ T cells sorted from blood. Subset of the sample: CD45RA-negative fraction. Receptor source: a man between 18 and 29 years old in good health.

This chain connects TRBV5-1 to TRBJ2-3; 7 bases fit TRBD2. Trimming at V came to 5 bases and at J to 3 bases, leaving 9 bases not matched to a gene. Per germline, CDR1 SGHRS and CDR2 YFSETQ. The CDR3 covers 15 residues. Written as DNA, the CDR3 is TGCGCCAGCAGGGGGGGGACGAAAGGGACAGATACGCAGTATTTT. This encodes CASRGGTKGTDTQYF. The full variable domain, with the rest looked up from reference TRBV5-1 and TRBJ2-3, is KAGVTQTPRYLIKTRGQQVTLSCSPISGHRSVSWYQQTPGQGLQFLFEYFSETQRNKGNFPGRFSGRQFSNSRSEMNVSTLELGDSALYLCASRGGTKGTDTQYFGPGTRLTVL.

This clone was seen a handful of times. V and J are TRBV7-9 and TRBJ1-2, with a possible D match to TRBD1 (5 bases). CDR3 length: 14 residues. The germline CDR1 and CDR2 sequences are SEHNR and FQNEAQ (reference sequence). V was clipped by 1 base and J by 6 bases, with 12 bases between them. The CDR3 reads CASSLGSGADGYTF. CDR3 bases: TGTGCCAGCAGCTTAGGTTCCGGGGCAGATGGCTACACCTTC.

The genes are TRBV9 and TRBJ2-3; TRBD1 might be the D (6 bases). The V end was cut by 0 bases, the J end by 6 bases, with 14 bases between. The germline V gene has CDR1 SGDLS and CDR2 YYNGEE. The CDR3 length is 15 residues. The CDR3 DNA sequence: TGTGCCAGCAGCGTAGCGGACAGCCTCAAGGATACGCAGTATTTT. It translates to CASSVADSLKDTQYF. Together with reference TRBV9 and TRBJ2-3, the CDR3 gives the full variable domain: DSGVTQTPKHLITATGQRVTLRCSPRSGDLSVYWYQQSLDQGLQFLIQYYNGEERAKGNILERFSAQQFPDLHSELNLSSLELGDSALYFCASSVADSLKDTQYFGPGTRLTVL.

The CDR3 nucleotides are TGTGCCAGCAGCGCCAGCCGGGACCTTGGGCGGGACTATGGCTACACCTTC. Translated: CASSASRDLGRDYGYTF. The chain uses TRBV5-6 and TRBJ1-2; D perhaps matches TRBD1 (5 bases). The CDR3 loop spans 17 amino acids. In germline, CDR1 is SGHDT, CDR2 YYEEEE. The V end was cut by 4 bases, the J end by 3 bases, with 22 bases between.

This chain connects TRBV29-1 to TRBJ2-3; D tentatively fits TRBD1 or TRBD2 (7 bases each). V lost 6 bases, J lost 8 bases, and 18 bases lay in between. The CDR3 is 13 residues long. Germline V gives CDR1 SQVTM, CDR2 ANQGSEA. CDR3: CSVPTGEGGTQYF. The CDR3 nucleotides read TGCAGCGTCCCCACAGGGGAGGGGGGTACGCAGTATTTT.

This chain links TRBV14 with TRBJ1-2, with 8 bases lining up with TRBD1. Trimming removed 0 bases from V and 7 bases from J; junction bases left unmatched: 7. Germline CDR1 SGHDN, CDR2 FVKESK. The CDR3 has 15 amino acids. The CDR3 DNA reads as TGTGCCAGCAGCCAAGATTTCGGCAGGGGGCTTGGCTACACCTTC. As protein: CASSQDFGRGLGYTF. Full variable domain (outside the CDR3, taken from reference TRBV14 and TRBJ1-2): EAGVTQFPSHSVIEKGQTVTLRCDPISGHDNLYWYRRVMGKEIKFLLHFVKESKQDESGMPNNRFLAERTGGTYSTLKVQPAELEDSGVYFCASSQDFGRGLGYTFGSGTRLTVV.

The chain recombines TRBV12-5 with TRBJ2-1; 11 nucleotides match TRBD2. Trimming at V came to 0 bases and at J to 0 bases, leaving 7 bases not matched to a gene. Germline assignment: CDR1 LGHNT and CDR2 FRNRAP. This CDR3 region has 19 residues. The CDR3 region is CASGLVRGSGGASYNEQFF. CDR3 sequence (DNA): TGTGCTAGTGGTTTGGTACGTGGTAGCGGGGGGGCCTCCTACAATGAGCAGTTCTTC. Full variable domain (outside the CDR3, taken from reference TRBV12-5 and TRBJ2-1): DARVTQTPRHKVTEMGQEVTMRCQPILGHNTVFWYRQTMMQGLELLAYFRNRAPLDDSGMPKDRFSAEMPDATLATLKIQPSEPRDSAVYFCASGLVRGSGGASYNEQFFGPGTRLTVL.

V is TRBV5-1 and J is TRBJ1-2, with D possibly being TRBD1 (5 bases). Trimming left V 0 bases short and J 5 bases short, with 17 bases between. In germline, CDR1 is SGHRS, CDR2 YFSETQ. The CDR3 covers 16 residues. The CDR3 sequence: CASSLVQGFEFYGYTF. In DNA form, the CDR3 reads TGCGCCAGCAGCTTGGTTCAGGGATTCGAGTTTTATGGCTACACCTTC.

V usage is TRBV7-6 and J usage is TRBJ1-5; D unresolved. The CDR3 has 14 amino acids. The germline CDR1 and CDR2 sequences are SGHVS and FNYEAQ. The V and J ends lost 1 base and 0 bases respectively, with 4 bases between them. The CDR3 nucleotides read TGTGCCAGCAGCTTAGGGGCTAGCAATCAGCCCCAGCATTTT. This gives the protein CASSLGASNQPQHF.

The chain employs TRBV7-2 and TRBJ1-6; D is ambiguous. Germline V gives CDR1 SGHTA, CDR2 FQGNSA. This CDR3 contains 13 residues. V lost 5 bases and J lost 9, with 11 bases in between. Written as DNA, the CDR3 is TGTGCCAGCAGCCCCGCTAGTAGTTCACCCCTCCACTTT. It codes for CASSPASSSPLHF. The whole variable domain, filled in from reference TRBV7-2 and TRBJ1-6, reads GAGVSQSPSNKVTEKGKDVELRCDPISGHTALYWYRQSLGQGLEFLIYFQGNSAPDKSGLPSDRFSAERTGGSVSTLTIQRTQQEDSAVYLCASSPASSSPLHFGNGTRLTVT.

This chain uses TRBV5-1 with TRBJ2-7, with D possibly TRBD1 on 6 matching bases. The CDR3 length is 16 residues. Looked up from germline, CDR1 is SGHRS and CDR2 is YFSETQ. V lost 5 bases and J lost 0, with 18 bases in between. CDR3 loop: CASRVTFDRRSYEQYF. In DNA, the CDR3 is TGCGCCAGCAGAGTGACGTTCGACAGGCGCTCCTACGAGCAGTACTTC. Full variable domain (remainder filled in from reference TRBV5-1 and TRBJ2-7): KAGVTQTPRYLIKTRGQQVTLSCSPISGHRSVSWYQQTPGQGLQFLFEYFSETQRNKGNFPGRFSGRQFSNSRSEMNVSTLELGDSALYLCASRVTFDRRSYEQYFGPGTRLTVT.

This sequence joins TRBV7-2 and TRBJ2-2; 9 bases match TRBD2. CDR1 is SGHTA and CDR2 is FQGNSA in the germline V gene. This CDR3 is 15 amino acids long. V lost 4 bases to trimming and J lost 0 bases; unmatched junction nucleotides: 0. The CDR3 loop is CASSWTSANTGELFF. CDR3 DNA: TGTGCCAGCAGCTGGACTAGCGCGAACACCGGGGAGCTGTTTTTT.

About this clone itself: The sample contains more than one DNA sequence encoding this CDR3. The chain employs TRBV28 and TRBJ1-2, with TRBD1 matching 8 bases. The germline V gene encodes CDR1 MDHEN and CDR2 SYDVKM. Trimming removed 6 bases from V and 4 bases from J; junction bases left unmatched: 4. The CDR3 is made up of 13 amino acids. CDR3 region: CASSLTGVYGYTF. CDR3 sequence (DNA): TGTGCCAGCAGCTTGACAGGGGTCTATGGCTACACCTTC.

V usage is TRBV7-9 and J usage is TRBJ2-5; D may correspond to TRBD1 or TRBD2 (5 bases each). Trimming left V 1 base short and J 3 bases short, with 12 bases between. The germline V gene encodes CDR1 SEHNR and CDR2 FQNEAQ (reference sequence). The CDR3 has 15 amino acids. The CDR3 spells CASSLVGRKKETQYF. The CDR3 coding sequence is TGTGCCAGCAGCTTAGTGGGACGGAAGAAAGAGACCCAGTACTTC.

This chain links TRBV28 with TRBJ1-2, with D tentatively TRBD1 (6 bases). The CDR3 runs to 13 residues. The ends were cut back, 5 bases at V and 0 bases at J, with 7 bases in the middle. CDR1 is MDHEN, CDR2 SYDVKM, per germline. This CDR3 is CASSNRANYGYTF. CDR3 sequence (DNA): TGTGCCAGCAGTAACAGGGCTAACTATGGCTACACCTTC.

The chain carries TRBV5-6 and TRBJ2-7; 10 bases align to TRBD2. Germline values: CDR1 SGHDT, CDR2 YYEEEE. Trimming cost V 2 bases and J 7 bases; bases outside gene matches: 6. The CDR3 covers 14 residues. The CDR3 is CASSFTSGAVEQYF. CDR3 sequence (DNA): TGTGCCAGCAGCTTTACTAGCGGGGCGGTTGAGCAGTACTTC.

The chain is built from TRBV5-1 and TRBJ2-2; 7 bases line up with TRBD2. V was pared by 1 base and J by 0 bases, with 6 bases of the junction left unmatched. The CDR3 is 17 residues long. CDR1 SGHRS and CDR2 YFSETQ come from the germline V gene. The CDR3 region is CASSLWSSGSNTGELFF. DNA of the CDR3: TGCGCCAGCAGCTTGTGGTCTAGCGGCTCGAACACCGGGGAGCTGTTTTTT.

As to this clone: One base away lies a much larger clone, so this may be a sequencing read error. The gene calls are TRBV28 and TRBJ1-5; D is perhaps TRBD1 (5 bases). Germline loops: CDR1 MDHEN, CDR2 SYDVKM. Trimming pared 8 bases from V and 0 bases from J, leaving 11 bases between. This CDR3 contains 14 residues. CDR3 loop: CASFRGLSNQPQHF. The CDR3 DNA reads TGTGCCAGCTTTAGGGGCCTTAGCAATCAGCCCCAGCATTTT.

CDR3 loop: CASSTPGLAPEQYF. The CDR3 DNA reads TGTGCCAGTAGTACCCCCGGACTAGCTCCCGAGCAGTACTTC. The J gene is TRBJ2-7, the V gene TRBV19; 8 nucleotides match TRBD2. The germline V gene encodes CDR1 LNHDA and CDR2 SQIVND (reference sequence). This CDR3 region has 14 residues. The J segment lost 6 bases and the V segment lost 4 bases, leaving 8 bases of the junction unmatched. Full variable domain (missing parts from reference TRBV19 and TRBJ2-7): DGGITQSPKYLFRKEGQNVTLSCEQNLNHDAMYWYRQDPGQGLRLIYYSQIVNDFQKGDIAEGYSVSREKKESFPLTVTSAQKNPTAFYLCASSTPGLAPEQYFGPGTRLTVT.

The chain has TRBV11-2 and TRBJ2-6; unclear D gene. Trimming removed 3 bases at V and 1 base at J, with 16 bases between. Germline CDR1 is SGHAT and CDR2 is FQNNGV. The CDR3 loop spans 18 amino acids. CDR3 protein: CASSFQETAASGANVLTF. Here the CDR3 DNA reads TGTGCCAGCAGCTTTCAGGAGACCGCCGCATCTGGGGCCAACGTCCTGACTTTC.

The chain employs TRBV10-3 and TRBJ2-3, with unresolved D. The CDR3 runs to 11 residues. Germline CDR1 is ENHRY and CDR2 is SYGVKD. Trimming took 3 bases from V and 3 from J, leaving 1 base between them. The CDR3 DNA is TGTGCCATCAGTGAAACAGATACGCAGTATTTT. Translation gives CAISETDTQYF.

This clone was seen a single time. Other DNA variants within this sample encode the same CDR3. The CDR3 protein is CASSLPGGTDTQYF. CDR3 in DNA: TGCGCCAGCAGCTTGCCGGGGGGCACAGATACGCAGTATTTT. This chain uses TRBV5-1 with TRBJ2-3; tentative D call: TRBD2 (6 bases). Looked up from germline, CDR1 is SGHRS and CDR2 is YFSETQ. Trimming left V 1 base short and J 1 base short, with 7 bases between. This CDR3 has 14 residues.

A note on this clone: The sample carries other DNA sequences with the same CDR3. In DNA, the CDR3 is TGTGCCAGCAGTTTCGAAAGGGGTGAGACCCAGTACTTC. The encoded protein is CASSFERGETQYF. The J gene is TRBJ2-5, the V gene TRBV27; D might be TRBD1 (5 bases). V was trimmed by 3 bases and J by 5 bases, leaving 10 bases between them. The CDR3 sequence is 13 residues long. The germline V gene has CDR1 MNHEY and CDR2 SMNVEV (reference sequence).

Turning to this clone: This sample also contains other DNA sequences that code for the same CDR3. The J gene is TRBJ2-7, the V gene TRBV5-4, with TRBD1 as a possible D gene (6 bases). Deletions cut 4 bases from V and 3 bases from J, with 11 bases between. Germline-derived CDR1 and CDR2 are SGHNT and YYREEE (reference sequence). The CDR3 covers 13 residues. Here the CDR3 DNA reads TGTGCCAGCAGCCAGGACAGTAGCTACGAGCAGTACTTC. It codes for CASSQDSSYEQYF.

This clone appeared a single time. The chain couples TRBV5-6 to TRBJ2-7; TRBD1 might be the D (6 bases). The CDR3 contains 15 residues. Germline V gene sequence: CDR1 SGHDT, CDR2 YYEEEE. The V end lost 0 bases, the J end lost 0 bases, and 10 bases lay between the germline ends. In nucleotides, the CDR3 is TGTGCCAGCAGCTTGGGGGGGCTGAGCTCCTACGAGCAGTACTTC. Protein sequence: CASSLGGLSSYEQYF. Full variable domain (missing parts from reference TRBV5-6 and TRBJ2-7): DAGVTQSPTHLIKTRGQQVTLRCSPKSGHDTVSWYQQALGQGPQFIFQYYEEEERQRGNFPDRFSGHQFPNYSSELNVNALLLGDSALYLCASSLGGLSSYEQYFGPGTRLTVT.

This sequence joins TRBV28 and TRBJ1-1; D is unresolved. Trimming pared 4 bases from V and 4 bases from J, leaving 4 bases between. Germline V gives CDR1 MDHEN, CDR2 SYDVKM. This CDR3 is 11 amino acids long. The CDR3 DNA is TGTGCCAGCAGTTGGGGCACTGAAGCTTTCTTT. Protein sequence: CASSWGTEAFF.

This clone was seen more than once but under ten times. It may be a read error: a sequence one base away is much more abundant. Other DNA sequences within the sample encode an identical CDR3. The rearrangement joins TRBV5-4 to TRBJ2-7, with unresolved D. This CDR3 comprises 11 residues. CDR1 SGHNT and CDR2 YYREEE come from the germline V gene (reference sequence). V was clipped by 0 bases and J by 4 bases, with 2 bases between them. This CDR3 reads CASSLGYEQYF. The CDR3 nucleotides are TGTGCCAGCAGCTTGGGTTACGAGCAGTACTTC.

V is TRBV29-1 and J is TRBJ2-5; D gene unclear. V shed 0 bases and J shed 5 bases, with 13 bases lying between them. Germline CDR1 SQVTM, CDR2 ANQGSEA. CDR3 length equals 14 residues. The CDR3 DNA sequence: TGCAGCGTTGAAGATTTCCAGACCGGTGAGACCCAGTACTTC. This sequence encodes CSVEDFQTGETQYF.

The chain couples TRBV6-6 to TRBJ1-2; D ambiguous. Germline V gives CDR1 MNHNY, CDR2 SVGAGI (reference sequence). The CDR3 spans 15 residues. V lost 6 bases to trimming and J lost 8 bases, with 22 bases between them. CDR3 nucleotides: TGTGCCAGCAGGCTCAACCAGGAGGGCGCGGGGGGCTACACCTTC. As protein: CASRLNQEGAGGYTF.